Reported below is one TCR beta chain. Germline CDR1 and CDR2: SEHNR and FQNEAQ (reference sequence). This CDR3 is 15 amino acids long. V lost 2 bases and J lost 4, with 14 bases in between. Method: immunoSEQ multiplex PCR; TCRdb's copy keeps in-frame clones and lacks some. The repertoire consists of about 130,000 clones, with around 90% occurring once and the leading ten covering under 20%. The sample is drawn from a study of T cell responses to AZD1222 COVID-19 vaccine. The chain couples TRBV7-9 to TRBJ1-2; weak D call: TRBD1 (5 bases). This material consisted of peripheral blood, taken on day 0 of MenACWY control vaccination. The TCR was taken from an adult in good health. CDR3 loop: CASSLRGQGTYGYTF. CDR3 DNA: TGTGCCAGCAGCTTAAGGGGTCAGGGAACCTATGGCTACACCTTC.